This TCR beta chain stems from a study of blood T cell repertoires in COVID-19. In the source study's methods: The authors estimated nucleated cell counts from reference gene primer amplification. Using immunoSEQ multiplex PCR, the repertoire was profiled, and TCRdb retains in-frame clones only, with some absent. Clonal size and the V and J genes are those of that table, whereas D and trimming came from the DNA. The sample holds nearly 90,000 clones, roughly 70% seen once. In germline, CDR1 is SGDLS, CDR2 YYNGEE. V lost 0 bases and J lost 7, with 13 bases in between. This CDR3 contains 14 residues. The chain employs TRBV9 and TRBJ1-1, with D tentatively TRBD1 (5 bases). The receptor was isolated from a woman of 80 years or more with acute or convalescent COVID-19. Sequencing was done on a sample of peripheral blood. In nucleotides, the CDR3 is TGTGCCAGCAGCGTAGGTGGCAGGAGGGGTGAAGCTTTCTTT. Translation gives CASSVGGRRGEAFF. Drawing the rest from reference TRBV9 and TRBJ1-1, the complete variable domain is DSGVTQTPKHLITATGQRVTLRCSPRSGDLSVYWYQQSLDQGLQFLIQYYNGEERAKGNILERFSAQQFPDLHSELNLSSLELGDSALYFCASSVGGRRGEAFFGQGTRLTVV.